This T cell receptor (beta chain) is drawn from a study of glioma-infiltrating T cells after dendritic cell vaccination. Study context: Three intradermal dendritic cell vaccine injections were given every two weeks. Overall study findings and caveats: Higher pretreatment TIL content predicted longer progression-free time and survival.

This clone was observed a few times. Its specificity is not known. Time point meaning: after dendritic cell vaccination, including at tumor progression/relapse. The PCR used 60 V beta and 13 J beta primers. Assay used: immunoSEQ multiplex PCR; TCRdb lists only in-frame clones, some missing. The table records roughly 60,000 clones, approximately 86% of them present only once. The sample here was blood, taken after dendritic cell vaccination. The receptor was derived from a human donor with glioblastoma.

The CDR3 region is CASSIGGGATVYGYTF. The CDR3 DNA reads as TGTGCCAGTAGTATCGGAGGGGGCGCGACAGTCTATGGCTACACCTTC. The gene calls are TRBV19 and TRBJ1-2; 7 nucleotides match TRBD1. Unmatched junction bases numbered 11, after V lost 3 bases and J lost 4 bases. The germline V gene encodes CDR1 LNHDA and CDR2 SQIVND (reference sequence). This CDR3 is 16 amino acids long. Looking up the rest from reference TRBV19 and TRBJ1-2 gives the full variable domain: DGGITQSPKYLFRKEGQNVTLSCEQNLNHDAMYWYRQDPGQGLRLIYYSQIVNDFQKGDIAEGYSVSREKKESFPLTVTSAQKNPTAFYLCASSIGGGATVYGYTFGSGTRLTVV.